This T cell receptor beta chain is drawn from a study of OX40 agonist ivuxolimab in advanced cancers. Broadly, across the study: Ivuxolimab, which targeted the costimulatory receptor OX40 (CD134), was an agonistic, fully human IgG2 monoclonal antibody. Partial responses occurred in three dose-escalation patients, of whom one had hepatocellular carcinoma and two had cutaneous melanoma. The point of sequencing TCRbeta in the periphery was to test whether ivuxolimab changed TCR sequence diversity and drove clonal T-cell expansion. Prior anti-PD-1, anti-PD-L1 or anti-CTLA-4 therapy was permitted, and 40% of dose-escalation patients had received checkpoint inhibitors. Of the roughly 52 dose-escalation patients, hepatocellular carcinoma was present in approximately 20, melanoma in approximately 15, renal cell carcinoma in 9 and head and neck cancer in 9. Intravenous ivuxolimab was administered to patients every 2 weeks at six dose levels: 0.01, 0.1, 0.3, 1.5, 3 and 10 mg/kg. The paper reports the monotherapy dose-escalation portion (N ≈ 50 patients) of the phase I ivuxolimab trial. The dose-escalation cohort was 82.7% male with a mean age of about 54 years, ranging from roughly 20 to 80.

Summary of the overall study and its limitations: The antigen specificity of the peripheral T cells that underwent clonal expansion was not determined. Clonal expansion of both CD4+ and CD8+ blood T cells was observed from baseline to week 6 at doses 0.1 to 3.0 mg/kg. Low levels of normalized T-cell clonal expansion were also seen in some nonresponding patients. After ivuxolimab, more expanded clones were found on average in CD8+ T cells than in CD4+ T cells. In partial responders in the 0.1-3.0 mg/kg groups, normalized peripheral clonal expansion was found to be among the lowest, especially among CD8+ T cells.

The trial excluded patients who had a history of autoimmune disease or were on systemic immunosuppression. Peripheral blood for TCR sequencing was collected from all dose cohorts at baseline, on cycle 4 day 1, and on cycle 7 day 1. Samples came from an open-label, multicenter, first-in-human phase I dose-escalation trial of ivuxolimab. Adults with locally advanced or metastatic melanoma, renal cell carcinoma, hepatocellular carcinoma or head and neck squamous cell carcinoma were enrolled in the trial. Before TCR sequencing, CD4+ T cells and CD8+ T cells were sorted from peripheral blood as separate populations. Trimming costs V 3 bases and J 4 bases, and their ends lie 11 bases apart. The CDR3 goes from the cysteine to the phenylalanine over 14 residues. Just the 42-base CDR3 DNA is kept, in frame starting at base 1. Taken from the germline V gene, the CDR1 and CDR2 loops are KGHSH and LQKENI. Concerning this clone itself: Its binding antigen is unknown. One base away there is no much larger clone; base qualities are not given.

To sequence the TCRbeta CDR3 region, genomic DNA was isolated from the sorted cells. TCRbeta CDR3 regions were sequenced using the immunoSEQ Assay. The table comes from immuneACCESS by way of TCRdb, which keeps in-frame sequences with V and J called. Part of the clones is missing from these tables; in studies checked, under half for an unresolved V gene and the rest for unknown reasons. This sample holds tens of thousands of clones; more than 80% were observed only once. The ten most abundant clones make up about 22% of the sample. The sequence is built from TRBV18 and TRBJ2-3; tentative D gene TRBD2, with 7 bases matching. The sequencing here drew on CD4+ or CD8+ T cells sorted from blood, taken in a trial of the OX40 agonist ivuxolimab. This receptor was identified in an adult with an advanced solid tumor such as melanoma, head and neck, liver or kidney cancer. Here the CDR3 is given as CASSPGAGADTQYF. Here is the DNA: TGTGCCAGCTCACCGGGGGCGGGAGCAGATACGCAGTATTTT.